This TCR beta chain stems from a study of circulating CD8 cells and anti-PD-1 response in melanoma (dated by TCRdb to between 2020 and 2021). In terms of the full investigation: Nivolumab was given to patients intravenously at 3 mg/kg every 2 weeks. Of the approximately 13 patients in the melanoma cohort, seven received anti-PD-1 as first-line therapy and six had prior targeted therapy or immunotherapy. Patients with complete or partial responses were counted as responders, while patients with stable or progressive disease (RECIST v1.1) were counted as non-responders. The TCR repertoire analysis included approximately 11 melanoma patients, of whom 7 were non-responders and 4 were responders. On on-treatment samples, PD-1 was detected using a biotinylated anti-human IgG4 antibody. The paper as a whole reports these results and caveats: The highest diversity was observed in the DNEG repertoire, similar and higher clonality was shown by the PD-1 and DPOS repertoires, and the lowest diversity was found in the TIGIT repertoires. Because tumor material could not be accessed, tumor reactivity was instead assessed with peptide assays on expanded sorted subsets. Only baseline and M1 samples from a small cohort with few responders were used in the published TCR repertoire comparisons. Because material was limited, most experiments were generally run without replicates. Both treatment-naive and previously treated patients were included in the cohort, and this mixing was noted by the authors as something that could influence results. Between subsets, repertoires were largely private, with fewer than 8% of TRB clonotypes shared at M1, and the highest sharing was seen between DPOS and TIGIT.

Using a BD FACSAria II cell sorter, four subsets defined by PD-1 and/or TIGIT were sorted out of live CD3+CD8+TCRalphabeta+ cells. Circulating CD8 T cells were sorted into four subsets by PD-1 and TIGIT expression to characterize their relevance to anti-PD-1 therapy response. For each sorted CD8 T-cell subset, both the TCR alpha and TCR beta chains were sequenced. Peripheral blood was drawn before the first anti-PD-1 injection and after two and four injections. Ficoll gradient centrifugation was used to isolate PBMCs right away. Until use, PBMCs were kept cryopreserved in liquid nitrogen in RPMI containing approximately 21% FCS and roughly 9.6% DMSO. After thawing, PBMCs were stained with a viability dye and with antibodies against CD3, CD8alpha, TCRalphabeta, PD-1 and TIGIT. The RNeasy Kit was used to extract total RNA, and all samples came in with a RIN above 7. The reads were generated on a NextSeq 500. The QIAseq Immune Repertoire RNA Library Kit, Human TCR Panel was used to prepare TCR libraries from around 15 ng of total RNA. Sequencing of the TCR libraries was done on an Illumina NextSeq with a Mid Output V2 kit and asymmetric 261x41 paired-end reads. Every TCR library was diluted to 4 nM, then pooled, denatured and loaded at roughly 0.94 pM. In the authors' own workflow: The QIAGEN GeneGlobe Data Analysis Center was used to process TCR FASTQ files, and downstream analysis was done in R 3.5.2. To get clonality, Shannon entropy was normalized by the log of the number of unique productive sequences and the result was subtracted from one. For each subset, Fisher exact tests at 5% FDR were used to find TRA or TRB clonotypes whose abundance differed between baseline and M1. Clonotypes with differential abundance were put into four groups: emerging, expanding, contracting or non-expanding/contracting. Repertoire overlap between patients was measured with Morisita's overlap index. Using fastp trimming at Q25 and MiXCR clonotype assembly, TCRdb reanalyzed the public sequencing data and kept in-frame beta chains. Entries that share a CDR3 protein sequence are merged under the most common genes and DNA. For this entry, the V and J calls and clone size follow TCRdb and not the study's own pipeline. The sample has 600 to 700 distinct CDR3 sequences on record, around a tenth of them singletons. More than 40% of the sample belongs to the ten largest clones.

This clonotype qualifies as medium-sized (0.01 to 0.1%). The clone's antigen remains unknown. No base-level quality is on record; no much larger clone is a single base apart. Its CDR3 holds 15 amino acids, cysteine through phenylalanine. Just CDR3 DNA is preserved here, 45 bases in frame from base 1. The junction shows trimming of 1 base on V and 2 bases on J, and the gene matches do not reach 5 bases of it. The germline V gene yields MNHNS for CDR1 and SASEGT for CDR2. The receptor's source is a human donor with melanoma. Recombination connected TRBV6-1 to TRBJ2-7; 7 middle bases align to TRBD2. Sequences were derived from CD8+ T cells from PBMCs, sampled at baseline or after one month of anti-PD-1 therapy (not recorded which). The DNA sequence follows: TGTGCCAGCAGTGAAGGGCTAGCGGCCGCCTACGAGCAGTACTTC. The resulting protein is CASSEGLAAAYEQYF.